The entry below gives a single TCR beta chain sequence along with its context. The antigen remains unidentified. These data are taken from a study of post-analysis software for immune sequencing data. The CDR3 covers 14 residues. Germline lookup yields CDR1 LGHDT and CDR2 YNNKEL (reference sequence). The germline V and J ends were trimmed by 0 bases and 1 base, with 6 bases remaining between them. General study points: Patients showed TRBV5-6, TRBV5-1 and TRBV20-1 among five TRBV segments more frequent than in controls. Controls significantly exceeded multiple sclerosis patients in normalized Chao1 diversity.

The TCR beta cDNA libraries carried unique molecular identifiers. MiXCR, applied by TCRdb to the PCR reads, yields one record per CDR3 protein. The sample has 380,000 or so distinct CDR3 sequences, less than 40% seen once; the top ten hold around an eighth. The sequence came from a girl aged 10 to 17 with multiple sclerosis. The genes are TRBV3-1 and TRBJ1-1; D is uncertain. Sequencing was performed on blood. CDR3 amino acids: CASSQDSSNTEAFF. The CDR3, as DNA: TGTGCCAGCAGCCAAGACAGTTCGAACACTGAAGCTTTCTTT. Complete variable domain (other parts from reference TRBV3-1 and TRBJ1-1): DTAVSQTPKYLVTQMGNDKSIKCEQNLGHDTMYWYKQDSKKFLKIMFSYNNKELIINETVPNRFSPKSPDKAHLNLHINSLELGDSAVYFCASSQDSSNTEAFFGQGTRLTVV.